This TCR beta chain was recovered during a study of cytomegalovirus exposure and HLA in healthy donors. As for the study in general: There were approximately 400 genotyped donors. Of these, roughly 82% fell in the genetic ancestry cluster associated with self-reported Caucasian donors.

Researchers ran the PCR with 60 Vbeta and 13 Jbeta primers. Using immunoSEQ multiplex PCR, the repertoire was profiled, and TCRdb retains in-frame clones only, with some absent. Among approximately 110,000 clones listed, around 80% were seen once. The sample holds a few counts of this clone. The CDR3 loop spans 15 amino acids. Germline V gene data show CDR1 as SGDLS and CDR2 as YYNGEE. V was cut by 3 bases and J by 0 bases, with 10 bases left in between. The gene calls are TRBV9 and TRBJ2-1, with D possibly matching TRBD2 (6 bases). The receptor was derived from a woman aged 40 to 49 in good health and CMV-seronegative. The sequenced sample consisted of PBMCs. In DNA, the CDR3 is TGTGCCAGCAGCGAATGGGACTTCTCCTACAATGAGCAGTTCTTC. This translates into CASSEWDFSYNEQFF.